These 16 T cell receptor beta chains share one sample of origin, sequenced in a study of patients and donors after allogeneic stem cell transplantation. TCRdb redid the calling of the RT-PCR reads with MiXCR, one entry per CDR3 protein. The data show 100,000 to 120,000 distinct CDR3 sequences, about a third seen once. Material: blood, either unsorted or a sorted T cell fraction (not recorded which). The receptor source for this set is a human donor who was either an allogeneic HSCT recipient or a stem cell or donor lymphocyte infusion donor (not recorded which). It is not recorded whose cells these are; they may come from a transplant donor.

The J gene is TRBJ1-1, the V gene TRBV12-3 or TRBV12-4; D uncertain. The CDR3 has 13 residues. With 5 bases removed from V and 1 base from J, the gap between germline ends came to 8 bases. The CDR3 nucleotides are TGTGCCAGCAGTCGGGTCAGGAACACTGAAGCTTTCTTT. Translation: CASSRVRNTEAFF.

The chain combines TRBV27 with TRBJ2-7; 9 nucleotides agree with TRBD2. CDR1 and CDR2 (germline): MNHEY, SMNVEV (reference sequence). With 6 bases clipped from V and 2 bases from J, the junction kept 14 bases outside the gene matches. This CDR3 comprises 17 residues. CDR3 region: CASSRTGTSHQTYEQYF. Written as DNA, the CDR3 is TGTGCCAGCAGCCGTACCGGGACTAGCCATCAGACCTACGAGCAGTACTTC.

This chain joins TRBV6-2 or TRBV6-3 and TRBJ1-5; 7 nucleotides align to TRBD1. This CDR3 contains 13 residues. J lost 7 bases, V lost 6 bases, and 6 bases had no gene match. CDR1 MNHEY and CDR2 SVGEGT come from the germline V gene. The CDR3 coding sequence is TGTGCCAGCAGGCGACAGGGCCAACAGCCCCAGCATTTT. Its protein is CASRRQGQQPQHF.

The table lists this clonotype with a few counts. This rearrangement joins TRBV4-3 to TRBJ1-5; D not certain. Germline V gene sequence: CDR1 LGHNA, CDR2 YSLEER. The CDR3 covers 13 residues. Trimming shortened V by 0 bases and J by 5 bases, and 5 bases separated the two germline ends. CDR3 loop: CASSQDVDQPQHF. In DNA form, the CDR3 reads TGCGCCAGCAGCCAAGATGTGGATCAGCCCCAGCATTTT.

The J gene is TRBJ2-3, the V gene TRBV7-8, with D maybe TRBD1 (5 bases). Germline CDR1 reads SGHVS; CDR2 reads FQNEAQ. The germline V and J ends were trimmed by 3 bases and 0 bases, with 10 bases remaining between them. This CDR3 comprises 15 residues. In DNA, the CDR3 is TGTGCCAGCAGCTTTCGACAGAAGAGCACAGATACGCAGTATTTT. It is translated as CASSFRQKSTDTQYF.

For the CDR3, the DNA is TGTGCCAGCAGCGTAGAGGGGGGGAATCAGCCCCAGCATTTT. It specifies CASSVEGGNQPQHF. This rearrangement joins TRBV9 to TRBJ1-5; perhaps TRBD1 as D (6 bases). In germline, CDR1 is SGDLS, CDR2 YYNGEE. Trimming took off 0 bases at V and 4 bases at J, with 8 bases between the two ends. The CDR3 has 14 residues.

A few counts support this clonotype. The genes are TRBV7-9 and TRBJ1-1; D possibly corresponds to TRBD1 (5 bases). V was cut by 3 bases and J by 2 bases, with 7 bases left in between. Germline CDR1 and CDR2: SEHNR and FQNEAQ (reference sequence). The CDR3 extends over 13 amino acids. The CDR3 reads CASSFQGNTEAFF. The CDR3 nucleotides are TGTGCCAGCAGCTTCCAGGGTAACACTGAAGCTTTCTTT.

This clonotype showed up just a few times. The chain combines TRBV29-1 with TRBJ2-5, with D unclear. Germline CDR1 SQVTM, CDR2 ANQGSEA. Trimming took 4 bases from V and 2 from J, leaving 8 bases between them. The CDR3 runs to 12 residues. CDR3: CSVARIQETQYF. CDR3 DNA sequence: TGCAGCGTTGCACGGATTCAAGAGACCCAGTACTTC.

This clonotype was seen a single time. The chain has TRBV28 and TRBJ2-7, with D hard to call. CDR1 is MDHEN and CDR2 is SYDVKM in the germline V gene. Trimming pared 2 bases from V and 1 base from J, leaving 9 bases between. This CDR3 is built from 14 residues. Here the CDR3 reads CASSLVFGSYEQYF. In DNA form, the CDR3 reads TGTGCCAGCAGTTTAGTCTTCGGATCCTACGAGCAGTACTTC.

The chain couples TRBV18 to TRBJ1-1, with D perhaps matching TRBD1 (5 bases). V dropped 3 bases and J dropped 5 bases, with 16 bases sitting between them. Germline V gives CDR1 KGHSH, CDR2 LQKENI. The CDR3 is 15 amino acids. CDR3 region: CASSPDQGSLTEAFF. The DNA of the CDR3 is TGTGCCAGCTCACCTGATCAGGGTTCCCTGACTGAAGCTTTCTTT. The full variable domain, its missing parts supplied by reference TRBV18 and TRBJ1-1, is NAGVMQNPRHLVRRRGQEARLRCSPMKGHSHVYWYRQLPEEGLKFMVYLQKENIIDESGMPKERFSAEFPKEGPSILRIQQVVRGDSAAYFCASSPDQGSLTEAFFGQGTRLTVV.

The CDR3 region is CASSLTLGQGALDYGYTF. The CDR3 DNA is TGTGCCAGCAGCTTAACATTGGGACAGGGGGCATTGGACTATGGCTACACCTTC. The rearrangement links TRBV7-9 to TRBJ1-2; 12 bases align to TRBD1. Germline-derived CDR1 and CDR2 are SEHNR and FQNEAQ (reference sequence). CDR3 length: 18 amino acids. V shed 2 bases, J shed 3 bases, and the junction held 10 bases outside the gene matches.

This clonotype was detected only a few times. This chain links TRBV6-5 with TRBJ1-1; 8 nucleotides agree with TRBD1. The junction had 7 bases not matched to a gene; V was cut back by 6 bases and J by 4 bases. The CDR3 is 14 residues long. Germline V gene sequence: CDR1 MNHEY, CDR2 SVGAGI. CDR3 sequence (DNA): TGTGCCAGCAGGGACAGGGAATACCCCACTGAAGCTTTCTTT. Translation: CASRDREYPTEAFF.

Here the CDR3 reads CSAKRAGRPGELFF. CDR3 DNA sequence: TGCAGTGCCAAGAGGGCAGGACGACCCGGGGAGCTGTTTTTT. This chain links TRBV20-1 with TRBJ2-2, with a possible D match to TRBD2 (5 bases). The V and J ends lost 6 bases and 6 bases respectively, with 17 bases between them. The CDR3 sequence is 14 residues long. Per the germline V gene, CDR1 is DFQATT and CDR2 is SNEGSKA (reference sequence).

This clonotype was seen a single time. The rearrangement links TRBV3-1 to TRBJ2-1, with 11 bases matching TRBD1. This CDR3 has 14 amino acids. Germline CDR1 reads LGHDT; CDR2 reads YNNKEL (reference sequence). Trimming cost V 2 bases and J 9 bases; bases outside gene matches: 3. CDR3: CASSQWTGGSEQFF. The CDR3, as DNA: TGTGCCAGCAGCCAATGGACAGGGGGCTCTGAGCAGTTCTTC.

This clonotype was found a few times. The chain has TRBV5-5 and TRBJ1-1, with D perhaps TRBD1 (6 bases). Germline V gives CDR1 SGHKS, CDR2 YYEKEE (reference sequence). Trimming removed 4 bases at V and 0 bases at J, with 16 bases between. There are 16 residues in the CDR3. The CDR3 sequence: CASSKGVVGMNTEAFF. The CDR3 DNA reads TGTGCCAGCAGCAAGGGGGTCGTGGGTATGAACACTGAAGCTTTCTTT.

The DNA of the CDR3 is TGCAGCGAGACTAGCAGTAGCACAGATACGCAGTATTTT. It encodes CSETSSSTDTQYF. V gene TRBV29-1 combines with J gene TRBJ2-3, with 7 bases matching TRBD2. Germline V CDR1 and CDR2: SQVTM, ANQGSEA. CDR3 length equals 13 residues. Losses at the gene ends were 7 bases for V and 0 bases for J; bases not matched to a gene: 4.